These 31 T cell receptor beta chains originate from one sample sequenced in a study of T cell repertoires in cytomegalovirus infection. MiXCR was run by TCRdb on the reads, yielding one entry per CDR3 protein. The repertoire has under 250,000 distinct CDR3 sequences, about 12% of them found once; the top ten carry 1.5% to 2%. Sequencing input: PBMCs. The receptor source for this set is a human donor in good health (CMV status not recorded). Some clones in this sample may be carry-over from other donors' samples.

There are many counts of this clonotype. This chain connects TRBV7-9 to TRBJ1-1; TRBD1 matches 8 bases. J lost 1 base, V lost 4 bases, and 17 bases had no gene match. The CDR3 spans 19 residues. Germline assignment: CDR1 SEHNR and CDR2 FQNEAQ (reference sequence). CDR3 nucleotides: TGTGCCAGCAGCTATTTAATTGTCACGCACAGGGGGGGGAACACTGAAGCTTTCTTT. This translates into CASSYLIVTHRGGNTEAFF. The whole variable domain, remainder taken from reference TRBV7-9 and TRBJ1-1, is DTGVSQNPRHKITKRGQNVTFRCDPISEHNRLYWYRQTLGQGPEFLTYFQNEAQLEKSRLLSDRFSAERPKGSFSTLEIQRTEQGDSAMYLCASSYLIVTHRGGNTEAFFGQGTRLTVV.

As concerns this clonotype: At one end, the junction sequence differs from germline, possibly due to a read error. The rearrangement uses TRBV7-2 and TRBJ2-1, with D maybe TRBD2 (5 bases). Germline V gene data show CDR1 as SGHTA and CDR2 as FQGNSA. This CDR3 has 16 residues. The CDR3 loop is CSSSLTIGSTYNEQCF. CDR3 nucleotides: TGTTCCAGCAGCCTCACTATTGGGAGTACCTACAATGAGCAGTGCTTC.

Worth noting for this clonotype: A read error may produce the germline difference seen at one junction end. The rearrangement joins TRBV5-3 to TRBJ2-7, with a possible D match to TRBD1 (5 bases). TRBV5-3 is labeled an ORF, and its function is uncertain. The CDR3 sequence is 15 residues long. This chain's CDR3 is CASSSRRESTYEQYF. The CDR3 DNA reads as TGTGCCAGCAGCTCCCGCAGGGAATCTACCTACGAGCAGTACTTC.

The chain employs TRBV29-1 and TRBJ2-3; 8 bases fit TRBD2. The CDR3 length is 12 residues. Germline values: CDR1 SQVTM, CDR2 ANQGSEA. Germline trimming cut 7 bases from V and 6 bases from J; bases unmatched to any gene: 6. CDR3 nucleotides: TGCAGCGGGGGCGGGGGGAGGGATACGCAGTATTTT. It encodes CSGGGGRDTQYF.

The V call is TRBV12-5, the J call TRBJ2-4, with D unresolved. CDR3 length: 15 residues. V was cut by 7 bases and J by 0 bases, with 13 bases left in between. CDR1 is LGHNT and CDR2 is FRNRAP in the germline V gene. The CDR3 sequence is CASAPSKLAKNIQYF. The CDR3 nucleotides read TGTGCTAGTGCCCCCTCGAAGTTAGCCAAAAACATTCAGTACTTC.

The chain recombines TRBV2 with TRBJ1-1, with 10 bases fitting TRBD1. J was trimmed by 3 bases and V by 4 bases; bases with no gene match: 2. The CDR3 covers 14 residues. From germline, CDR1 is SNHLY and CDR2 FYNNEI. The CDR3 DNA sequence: TGTGCCAGCAGTGTGGGGACAGGGGACACTGAAGCTTTCTTT. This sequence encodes CASSVGTGDTEAFF.

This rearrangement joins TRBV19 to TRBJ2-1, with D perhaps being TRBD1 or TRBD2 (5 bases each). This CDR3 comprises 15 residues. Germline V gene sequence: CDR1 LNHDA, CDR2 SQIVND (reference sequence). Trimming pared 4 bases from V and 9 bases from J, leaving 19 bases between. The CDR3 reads CASSTRGPAFGEQFF. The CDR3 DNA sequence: TGTGCCAGTAGTACCCGGGGACCGGCATTCGGTGAGCAGTTCTTC.

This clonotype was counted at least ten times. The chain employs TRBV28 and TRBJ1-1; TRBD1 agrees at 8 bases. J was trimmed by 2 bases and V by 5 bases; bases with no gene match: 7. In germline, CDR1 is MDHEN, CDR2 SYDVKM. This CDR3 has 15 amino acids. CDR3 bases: TGTGCCAGCAGTCTGACAGGGGCTCTTAACACTGAAGCTTTCTTT. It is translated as CASSLTGALNTEAFF. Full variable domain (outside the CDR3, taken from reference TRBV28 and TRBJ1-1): DVKVTQSSRYLVKRTGEKVFLECVQDMDHENMFWYRQDPGLGLRLIYFSYDVKMKEKGDIPEGYSVSREKKERFSLILESASTNQTSMYLCASSLTGALNTEAFFGQGTRLTVV.

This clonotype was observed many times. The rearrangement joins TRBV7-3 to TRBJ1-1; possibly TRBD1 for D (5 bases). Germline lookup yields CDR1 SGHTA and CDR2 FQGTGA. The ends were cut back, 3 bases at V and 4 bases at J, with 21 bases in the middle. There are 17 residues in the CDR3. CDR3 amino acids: CASSLGRGPPLGTEAFF. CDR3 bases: TGTGCCAGCAGCTTGGGGAGGGGACCACCCTTGGGCACTGAAGCTTTCTTT.

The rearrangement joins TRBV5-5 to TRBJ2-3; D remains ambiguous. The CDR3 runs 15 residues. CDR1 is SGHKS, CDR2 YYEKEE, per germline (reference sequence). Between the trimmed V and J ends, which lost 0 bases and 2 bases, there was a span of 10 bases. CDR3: CASSLDDTVTDTQYF. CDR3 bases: TGTGCCAGCAGCTTGGATGACACCGTCACAGATACGCAGTATTTT.

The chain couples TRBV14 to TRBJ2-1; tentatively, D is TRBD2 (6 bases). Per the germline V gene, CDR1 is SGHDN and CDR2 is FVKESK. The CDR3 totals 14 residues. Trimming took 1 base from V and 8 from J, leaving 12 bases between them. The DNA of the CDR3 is TGTGCCAGCAGCCAAGGGGGACTTTTGGATGAGCAGTTCTTC. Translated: CASSQGGLLDEQFF.

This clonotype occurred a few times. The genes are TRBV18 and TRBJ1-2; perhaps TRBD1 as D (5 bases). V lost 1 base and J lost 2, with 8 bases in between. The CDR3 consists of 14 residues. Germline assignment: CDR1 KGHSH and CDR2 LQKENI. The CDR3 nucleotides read TGTGCCAGCTCACCACGGGGGGAAAACTATGGCTACACCTTC. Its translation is CASSPRGENYGYTF.

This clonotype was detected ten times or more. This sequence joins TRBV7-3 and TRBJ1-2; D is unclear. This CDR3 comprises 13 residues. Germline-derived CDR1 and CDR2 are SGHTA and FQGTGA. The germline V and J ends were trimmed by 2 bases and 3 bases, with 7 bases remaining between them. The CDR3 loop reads CASSLEGYYGYTF. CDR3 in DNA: TGTGCCAGCAGCTTAGAGGGATACTATGGCTACACCTTC.

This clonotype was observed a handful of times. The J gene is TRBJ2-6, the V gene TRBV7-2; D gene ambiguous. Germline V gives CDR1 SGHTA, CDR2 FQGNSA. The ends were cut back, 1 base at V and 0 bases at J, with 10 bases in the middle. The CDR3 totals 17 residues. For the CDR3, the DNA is TGTGCCAGCAGCTTAGAGCTCCACGGCTCTGGGGCCAACGTCCTGACTTTC. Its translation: CASSLELHGSGANVLTF.

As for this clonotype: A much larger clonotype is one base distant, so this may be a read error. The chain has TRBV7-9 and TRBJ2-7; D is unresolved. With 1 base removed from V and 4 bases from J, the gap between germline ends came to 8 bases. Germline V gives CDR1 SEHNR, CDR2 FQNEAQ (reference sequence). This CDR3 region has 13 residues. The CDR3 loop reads CASSLEMGYEQYV. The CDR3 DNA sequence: TGTGCCAGCAGCTTAGAAATGGGGTACGAGCAGTACGTC.

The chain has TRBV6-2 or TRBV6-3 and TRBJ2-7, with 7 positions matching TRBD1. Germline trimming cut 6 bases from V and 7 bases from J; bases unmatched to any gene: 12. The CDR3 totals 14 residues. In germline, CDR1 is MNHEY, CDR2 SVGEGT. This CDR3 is CASSLRPYRGEQYF. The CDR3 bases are TGTGCCAGCAGCCTTCGACCGTACAGGGGAGAGCAGTACTTC.

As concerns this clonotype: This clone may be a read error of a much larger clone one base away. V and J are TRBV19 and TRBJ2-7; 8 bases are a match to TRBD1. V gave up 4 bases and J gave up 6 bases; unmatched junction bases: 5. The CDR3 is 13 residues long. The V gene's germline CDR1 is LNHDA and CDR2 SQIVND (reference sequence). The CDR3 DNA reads TGTGCCAGTAGTACCGGACAGGGCTCCGAGCAGTACTTC. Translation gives CASSTGQGSEQYF.

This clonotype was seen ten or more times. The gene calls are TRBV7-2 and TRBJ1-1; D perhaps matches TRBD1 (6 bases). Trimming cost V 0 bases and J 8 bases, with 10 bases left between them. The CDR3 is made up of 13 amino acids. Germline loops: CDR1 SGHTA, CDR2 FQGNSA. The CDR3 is CASSLAGQGEAFF. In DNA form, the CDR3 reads TGTGCCAGCAGCTTAGCGGGGCAGGGGGAAGCTTTCTTT.

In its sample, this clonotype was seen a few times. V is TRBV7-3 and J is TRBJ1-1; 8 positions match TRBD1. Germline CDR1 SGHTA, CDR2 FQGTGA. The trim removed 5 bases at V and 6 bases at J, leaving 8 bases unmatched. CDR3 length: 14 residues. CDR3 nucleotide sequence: TGTGCCAGCAGCCCAGCGGACAGGGTTTCTGAAGCTTTCTTT. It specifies CASSPADRVSEAFF.

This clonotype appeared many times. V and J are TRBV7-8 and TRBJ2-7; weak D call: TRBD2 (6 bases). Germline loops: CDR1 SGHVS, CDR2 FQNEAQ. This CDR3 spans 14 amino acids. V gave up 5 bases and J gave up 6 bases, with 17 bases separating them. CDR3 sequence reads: CASSLRERTPEQYF. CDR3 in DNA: TGTGCCAGCAGCCTCCGGGAGCGAACCCCCGAGCAGTACTTC.

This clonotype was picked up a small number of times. CDR3 DNA: TGTGCCAGCTGTGTTAGCGGGAGCTACGAGCAGTACTTC. Translated: CASCVSGSYEQYF. V gene TRBV6-6 combines with J gene TRBJ2-7, with 9 bases matching TRBD2. The CDR3 extends over 13 amino acids. Trimming took 8 bases from V and 3 from J; bases not matched to a gene: 5. CDR1 is MNHNY, CDR2 SVGAGI, per germline (reference sequence).

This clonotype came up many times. Written as DNA, the CDR3 is TGTGCCAGCAGCTTAGGGAGTTATCCTAACTATGGCTACACCTTC. It encodes CASSLGSYPNYGYTF. The chain joins TRBV7-2 to TRBJ1-2; no firm D call. Looked up from germline, CDR1 is SGHTA and CDR2 is FQGNSA. Trimming shortened V by 1 base and J by 0 bases, and 9 bases separated the two germline ends. The CDR3 totals 15 residues.

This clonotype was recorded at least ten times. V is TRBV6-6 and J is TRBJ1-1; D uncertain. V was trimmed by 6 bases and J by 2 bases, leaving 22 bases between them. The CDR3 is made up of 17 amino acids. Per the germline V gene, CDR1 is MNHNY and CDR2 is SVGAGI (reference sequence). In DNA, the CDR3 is TGTGCCAGCAGCCCTATTGGAGGAGGACCTGCAAACACTGAAGCTTTCTTT. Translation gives CASSPIGGGPANTEAFF.

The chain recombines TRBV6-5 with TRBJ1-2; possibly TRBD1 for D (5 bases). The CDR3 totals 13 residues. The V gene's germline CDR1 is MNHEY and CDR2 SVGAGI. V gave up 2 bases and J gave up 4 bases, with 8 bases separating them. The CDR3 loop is CASSYKGPYGYTF. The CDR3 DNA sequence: TGTGCCAGCAGTTACAAGGGACCCTATGGCTACACCTTC.

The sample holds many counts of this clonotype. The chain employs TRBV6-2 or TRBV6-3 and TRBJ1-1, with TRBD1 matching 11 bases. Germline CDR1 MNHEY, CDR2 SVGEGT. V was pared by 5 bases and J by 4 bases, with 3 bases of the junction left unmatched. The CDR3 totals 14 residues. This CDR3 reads CASSGGQGATEAFF. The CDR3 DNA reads TGTGCCAGCAGTGGTGGACAGGGGGCCACTGAAGCTTTCTTT.

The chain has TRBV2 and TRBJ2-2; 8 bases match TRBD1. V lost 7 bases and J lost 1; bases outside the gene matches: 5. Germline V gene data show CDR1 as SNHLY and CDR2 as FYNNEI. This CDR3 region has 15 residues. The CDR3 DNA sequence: TGTGCCAGCACCTGGGGGACAGGGAACACCGGGGAGCTGTTTTTT. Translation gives CASTWGTGNTGELFF.

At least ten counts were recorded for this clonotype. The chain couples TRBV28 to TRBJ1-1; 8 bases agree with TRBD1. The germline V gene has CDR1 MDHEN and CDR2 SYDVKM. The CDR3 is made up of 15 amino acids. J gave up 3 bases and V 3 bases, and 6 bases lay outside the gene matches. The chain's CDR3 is CASSLGGQGDTEAFF. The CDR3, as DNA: TGTGCCAGCAGTTTGGGCGGACAGGGCGACACTGAAGCTTTCTTT.

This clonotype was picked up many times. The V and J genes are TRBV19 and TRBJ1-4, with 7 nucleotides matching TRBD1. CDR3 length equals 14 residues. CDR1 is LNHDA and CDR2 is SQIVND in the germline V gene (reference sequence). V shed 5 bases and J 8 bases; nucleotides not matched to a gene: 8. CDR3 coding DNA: TGTGCCAGTAGTCAAGGGGGCGCGGGCGAAAAACTGTTTTTT. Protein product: CASSQGGAGEKLFF.

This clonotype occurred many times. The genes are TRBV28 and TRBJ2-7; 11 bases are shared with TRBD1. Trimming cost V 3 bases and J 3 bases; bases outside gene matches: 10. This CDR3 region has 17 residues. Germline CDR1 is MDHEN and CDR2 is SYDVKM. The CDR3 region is CASSFVVRGTGGYEQYF. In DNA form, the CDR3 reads TGTGCCAGCAGTTTTGTTGTAAGGGGGACAGGGGGCTACGAGCAGTACTTC.

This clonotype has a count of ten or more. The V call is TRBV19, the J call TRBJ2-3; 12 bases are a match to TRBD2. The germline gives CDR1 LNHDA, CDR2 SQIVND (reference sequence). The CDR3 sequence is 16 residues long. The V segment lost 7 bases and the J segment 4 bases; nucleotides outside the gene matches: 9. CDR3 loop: CASTKSPSGGADTQYF. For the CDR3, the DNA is TGTGCCAGTACCAAATCCCCTAGCGGGGGGGCAGATACGCAGTATTTT.

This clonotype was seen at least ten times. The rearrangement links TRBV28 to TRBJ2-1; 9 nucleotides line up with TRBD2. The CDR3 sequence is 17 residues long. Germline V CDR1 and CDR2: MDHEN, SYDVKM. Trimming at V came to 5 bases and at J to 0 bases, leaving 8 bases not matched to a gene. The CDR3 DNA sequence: TGTGCCAGCAGTCTGACTAGCGGAGCCGGCTCCTACAATGAGCAGTTCTTC. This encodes CASSLTSGAGSYNEQFF.